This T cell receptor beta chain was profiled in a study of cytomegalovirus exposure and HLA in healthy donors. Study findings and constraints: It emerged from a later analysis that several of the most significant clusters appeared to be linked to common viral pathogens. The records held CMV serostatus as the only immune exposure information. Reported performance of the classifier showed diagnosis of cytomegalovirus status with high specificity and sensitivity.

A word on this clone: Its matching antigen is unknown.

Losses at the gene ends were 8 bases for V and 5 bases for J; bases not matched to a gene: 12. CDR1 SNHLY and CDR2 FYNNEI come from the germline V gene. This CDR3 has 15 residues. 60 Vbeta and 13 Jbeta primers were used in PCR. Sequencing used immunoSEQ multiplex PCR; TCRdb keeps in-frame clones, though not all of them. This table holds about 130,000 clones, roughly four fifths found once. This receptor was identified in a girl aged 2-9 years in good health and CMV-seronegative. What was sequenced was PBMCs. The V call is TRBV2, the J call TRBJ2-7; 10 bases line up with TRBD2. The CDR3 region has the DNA TGTGCCAGCGGAGCCCCGGGACTAGCGTTCCACGAGCAGTACTTC. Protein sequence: CASGAPGLAFHEQYF.